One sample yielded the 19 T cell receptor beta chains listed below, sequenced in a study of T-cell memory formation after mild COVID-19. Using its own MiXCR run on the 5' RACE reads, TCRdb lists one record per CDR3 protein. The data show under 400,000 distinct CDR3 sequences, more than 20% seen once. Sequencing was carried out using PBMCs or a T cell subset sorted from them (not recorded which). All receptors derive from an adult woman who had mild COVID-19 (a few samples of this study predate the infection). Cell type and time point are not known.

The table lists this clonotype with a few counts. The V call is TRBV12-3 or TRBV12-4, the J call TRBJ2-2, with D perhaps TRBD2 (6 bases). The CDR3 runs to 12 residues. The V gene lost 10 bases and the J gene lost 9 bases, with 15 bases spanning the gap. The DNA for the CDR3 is TGTGCCACCCGTTTTGGGAGGTGGGAGCTGTTTTTT. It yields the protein CATRFGRWELFF.

CDR3: CSVDGAGGANVLTF. In DNA, the CDR3 is TGCAGCGTTGATGGGGCTGGTGGGGCCAACGTCCTGACTTTC. The rearrangement joins TRBV29-1 to TRBJ2-6, with TRBD1 as a possible D gene (5 bases). The V end was cut by 3 bases, the J end by 3 bases, with 9 bases between. Germline CDR1 SQVTM, CDR2 ANQGSEA. The length of the CDR3 is 14 residues.

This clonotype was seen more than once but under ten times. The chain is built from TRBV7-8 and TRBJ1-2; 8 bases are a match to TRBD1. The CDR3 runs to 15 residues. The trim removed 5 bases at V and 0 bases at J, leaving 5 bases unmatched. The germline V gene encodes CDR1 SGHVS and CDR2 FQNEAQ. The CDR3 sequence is CASSRQGTANYGYTF. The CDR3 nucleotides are TGTGCCAGCAGCCGACAGGGGACGGCTAACTATGGCTACACCTTC.

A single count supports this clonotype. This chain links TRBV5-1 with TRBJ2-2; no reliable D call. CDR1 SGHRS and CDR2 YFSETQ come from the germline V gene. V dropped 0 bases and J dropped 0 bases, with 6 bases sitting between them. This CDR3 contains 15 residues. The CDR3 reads CASSLAPANTGELFF. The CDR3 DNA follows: TGCGCCAGCAGCTTGGCCCCAGCGAACACCGGGGAGCTGTTTTTT.

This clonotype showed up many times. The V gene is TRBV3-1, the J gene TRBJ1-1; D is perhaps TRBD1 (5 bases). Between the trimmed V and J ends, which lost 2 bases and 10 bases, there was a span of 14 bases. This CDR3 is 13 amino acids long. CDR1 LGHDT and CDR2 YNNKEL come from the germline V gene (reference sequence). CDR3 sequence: CASSQHGPGRAFF. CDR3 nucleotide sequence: TGTGCCAGCAGCCAACACGGACCAGGGCGAGCTTTCTTT.

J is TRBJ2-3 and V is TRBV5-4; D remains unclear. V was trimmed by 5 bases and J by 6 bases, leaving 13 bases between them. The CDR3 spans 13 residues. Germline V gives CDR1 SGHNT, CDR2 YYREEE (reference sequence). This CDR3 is CASSWPQSDTQYF. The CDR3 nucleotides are TGTGCCAGCAGTTGGCCGCAGTCTGATACGCAGTATTTT.

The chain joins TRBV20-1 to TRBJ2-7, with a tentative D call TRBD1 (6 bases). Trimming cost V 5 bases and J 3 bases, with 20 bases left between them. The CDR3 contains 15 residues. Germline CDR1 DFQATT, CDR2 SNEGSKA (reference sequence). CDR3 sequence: CSAPGQNLNRYEQYF. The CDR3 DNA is TGCAGTGCTCCTGGACAGAACTTGAACCGCTACGAGCAGTACTTC.

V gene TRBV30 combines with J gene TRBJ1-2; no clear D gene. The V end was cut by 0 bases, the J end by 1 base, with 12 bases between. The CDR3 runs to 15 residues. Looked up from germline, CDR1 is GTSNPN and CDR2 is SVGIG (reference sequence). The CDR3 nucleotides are TGTGCCTGGAGTGTACGGTGGATGGGTAACTATGGCTACACCTTC. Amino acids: CAWSVRWMGNYGYTF.

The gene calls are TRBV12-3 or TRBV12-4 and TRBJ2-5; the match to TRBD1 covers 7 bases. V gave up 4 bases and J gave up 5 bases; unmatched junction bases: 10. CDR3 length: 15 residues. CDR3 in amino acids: CASSSGRGIDETQYF. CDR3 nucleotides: TGTGCCAGCAGTTCCGGCAGGGGGATCGATGAGACCCAGTACTTC.

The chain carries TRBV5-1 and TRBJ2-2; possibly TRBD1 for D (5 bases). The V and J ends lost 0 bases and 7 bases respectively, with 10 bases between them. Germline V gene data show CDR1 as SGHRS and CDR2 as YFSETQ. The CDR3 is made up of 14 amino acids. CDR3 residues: CASSLGSGIGELFF. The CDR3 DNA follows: TGCGCCAGCAGCTTGGGGTCAGGGATCGGGGAGCTGTTTTTT.

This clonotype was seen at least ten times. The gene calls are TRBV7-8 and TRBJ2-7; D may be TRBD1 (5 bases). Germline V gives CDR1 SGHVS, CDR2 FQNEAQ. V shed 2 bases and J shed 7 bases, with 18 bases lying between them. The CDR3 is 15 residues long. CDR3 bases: TGTGCCAGCAGCTTATTTGAGACGCAGGGTGGAGAGCAGTACTTC. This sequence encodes CASSLFETQGGEQYF. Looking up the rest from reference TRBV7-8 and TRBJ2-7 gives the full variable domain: GAGVSQSPRYKVAKRGQDVALRCDPISGHVSLFWYQQALGQGPEFLTYFQNEAQLDKSGLPSDRFFAERPEGSVSTLKIQRTQQEDSAVYLCASSLFETQGGEQYFGPGTRLTVT.

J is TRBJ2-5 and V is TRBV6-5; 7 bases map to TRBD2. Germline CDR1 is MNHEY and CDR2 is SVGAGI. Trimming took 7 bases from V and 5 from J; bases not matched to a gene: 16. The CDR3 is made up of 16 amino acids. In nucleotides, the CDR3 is TGTGCCAGCACTACAGATGGACTAGATAAGAGGGAGACCCAGTACTTC. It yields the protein CASTTDGLDKRETQYF.

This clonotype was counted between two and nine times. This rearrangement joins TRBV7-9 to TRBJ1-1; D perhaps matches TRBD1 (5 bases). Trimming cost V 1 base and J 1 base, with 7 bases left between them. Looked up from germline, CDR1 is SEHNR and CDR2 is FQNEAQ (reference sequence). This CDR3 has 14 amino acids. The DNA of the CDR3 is TGTGCCAGCAGCTTAGAAGGGGCGAACACTGAAGCTTTCTTT. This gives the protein CASSLEGANTEAFF.

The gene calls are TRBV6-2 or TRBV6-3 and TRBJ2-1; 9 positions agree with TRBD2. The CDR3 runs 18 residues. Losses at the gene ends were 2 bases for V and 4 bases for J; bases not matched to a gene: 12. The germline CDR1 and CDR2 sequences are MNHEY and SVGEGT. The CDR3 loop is CASSYGRGGPSKYNEQFF. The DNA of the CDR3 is TGTGCCAGCAGTTACGGGCGGGGGGGCCCTTCTAAATACAATGAGCAGTTCTTC.

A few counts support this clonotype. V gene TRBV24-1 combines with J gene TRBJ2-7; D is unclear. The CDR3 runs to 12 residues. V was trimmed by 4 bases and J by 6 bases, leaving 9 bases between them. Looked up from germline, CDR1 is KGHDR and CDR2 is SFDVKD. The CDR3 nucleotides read TGTGCCACCAGTGAGGACGGAACCGAGCAGTACTTC. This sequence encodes CATSEDGTEQYF.

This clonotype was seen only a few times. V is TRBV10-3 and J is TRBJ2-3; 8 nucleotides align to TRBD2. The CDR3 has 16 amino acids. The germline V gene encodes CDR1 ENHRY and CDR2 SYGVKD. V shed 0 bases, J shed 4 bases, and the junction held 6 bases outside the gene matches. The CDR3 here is CAISESSGTIADTQYF. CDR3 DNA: TGTGCCATCAGTGAGTCTAGCGGGACTATTGCAGATACGCAGTATTTT.

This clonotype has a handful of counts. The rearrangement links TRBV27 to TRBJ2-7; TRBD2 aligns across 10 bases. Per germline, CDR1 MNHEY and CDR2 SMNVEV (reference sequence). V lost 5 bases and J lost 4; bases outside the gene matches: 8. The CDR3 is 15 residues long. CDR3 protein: CASSIISGRLYEQYF. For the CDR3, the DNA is TGTGCCAGCAGTATCATTAGCGGGAGGCTTTACGAGCAGTACTTC.

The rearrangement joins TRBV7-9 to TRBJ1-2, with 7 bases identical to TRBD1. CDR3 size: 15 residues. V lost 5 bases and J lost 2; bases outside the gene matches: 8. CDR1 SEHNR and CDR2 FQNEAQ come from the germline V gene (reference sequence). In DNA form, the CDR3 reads TGTGCCAGCAGCCTCCAGGGACAGATAAACTATGGCTACACCTTC. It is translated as CASSLQGQINYGYTF. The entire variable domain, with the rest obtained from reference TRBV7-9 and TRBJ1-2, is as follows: DTGVSQNPRHKITKRGQNVTFRCDPISEHNRLYWYRQTLGQGPEFLTYFQNEAQLEKSRLLSDRFSAERPKGSFSTLEIQRTEQGDSAMYLCASSLQGQINYGYTFGSGTRLTVV.

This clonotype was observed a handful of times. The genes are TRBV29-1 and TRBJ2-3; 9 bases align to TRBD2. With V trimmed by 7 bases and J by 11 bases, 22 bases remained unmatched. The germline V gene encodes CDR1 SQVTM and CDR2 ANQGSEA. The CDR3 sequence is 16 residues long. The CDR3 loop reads CSARSGQREEPLGQYF. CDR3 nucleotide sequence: TGCAGCGCCCGAAGCGGTCAGCGGGAGGAACCCTTGGGGCAGTATTTT.